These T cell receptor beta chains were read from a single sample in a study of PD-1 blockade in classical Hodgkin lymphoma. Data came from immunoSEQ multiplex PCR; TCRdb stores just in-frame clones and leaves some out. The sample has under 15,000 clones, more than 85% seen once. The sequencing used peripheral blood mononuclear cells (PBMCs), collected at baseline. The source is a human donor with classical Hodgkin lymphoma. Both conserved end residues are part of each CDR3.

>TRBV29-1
CSVVREPGDRGGYGYTF
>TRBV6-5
CASSGQGAEGYTF
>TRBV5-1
CASSLTGDSNQPQHF
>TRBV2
CASSARSGTGELFF
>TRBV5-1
CASSPVTGTGELFF
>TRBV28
CASSRTGAGNTIYF
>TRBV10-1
CASSDPAGGVPEAFF
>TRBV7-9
CASSPIVGNSPLHF
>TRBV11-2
CASSSQLGRSYNEQFF
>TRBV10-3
CAISGQYNSPLHF
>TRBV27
CASRRWADRGSYGYTF
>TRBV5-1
CASSSDRSSYNEQFF
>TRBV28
CASSLPGTGEKLFF
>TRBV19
CASSISRGGAYNEQFF
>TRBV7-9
CASSWLGTGSGNTIYF
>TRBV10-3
CAISPRDRIGTEAFF
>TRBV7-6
CASSLERGAYNEQFF